These 27 T cell receptor beta chains were sequenced from one sample in a study of CXCR3-negative and CXCR3-positive naive CD8 T cells. General study points: In CXCR3-positive naive cells, the TRB CDR3s were more hydrophobic than in CXCR3-negative naive cells.

UMI labels and 5' RACE were used to prepare the TRB cDNA libraries. TCRdb reanalyzed the 5' RACE reads and collapses them to one entry per CDR3 protein, without DNA. Its listing shows over 50,000 distinct CDR3 sequences. No antigen has been identified for these receptors. Sequenced sample: naive CXCR3+ CD8+ T cells from blood. Subset denoted: CD45RO-CCR7+CD27+CD95- naive CD8+ T cells expressing CXCR3 (TNR3+). The receptors were gathered from a human donor in good health. Some clones in this sample may be carry-over from other donors' samples.

V usage is TRBV27 and J usage is TRBJ2-7; the TRBD1 assignment by TCRdb is unverifiable without DNA. Germline V CDR1 and CDR2: MNHEY, SMNVEV (reference sequence). The CDR3 covers 15 residues. CDR3 loop: CASSSPLQGPYEQYF.

The CDR3 is CASSLDRNTEAFF. The J gene is TRBJ1-1, the V gene TRBV7-7. Per germline, CDR1 SSHAT and CDR2 FNYEAQ (reference sequence). The CDR3 is 13 amino acids.

V gene TRBV20-1 combines with J gene TRBJ1-5; TCRdb calls TRBD1, which cannot be checked without DNA. The CDR3 runs to 16 residues. Germline V gene sequence: CDR1 DFQATT, CDR2 SNEGSKA (reference sequence). CDR3 residues: CSAPYGEAYSNQPQHF.

This chain connects TRBV27 to TRBJ1-1; absent DNA, TCRdb's TRBD1 call cannot be checked. The CDR3 runs 15 residues. Germline V lookup: CDR1 MNHEY, CDR2 SMNVEV (reference sequence). CDR3: CASSLSARGDTEAFF.

The chain links TRBV7-9 to TRBJ1-6. The CDR3 is 14 amino acids. Germline CDR1 and CDR2: SEHNR and FQNEAQ (reference sequence). CDR3 region: CASSLARYNSPLHF.

The chain has TRBV28 and TRBJ1-1. CDR3 size: 15 residues. The germline V gene encodes CDR1 MDHEN and CDR2 SYDVKM. The CDR3 loop is CASSLARGPNTEAFF. The variable domain in full, completed from reference TRBV28 and TRBJ1-1, reads DVKVTQSSRYLVKRTGEKVFLECVQDMDHENMFWYRQDPGLGLRLIYFSYDVKMKEKGDIPEGYSVSREKKERFSLILESASTNQTSMYLCASSLARGPNTEAFFGQGTRLTVV.

The V and J genes are TRBV6-5 and TRBJ1-1; TCRdb calls TRBD1, which cannot be checked without DNA. The CDR3 runs 13 residues. Germline V gene sequence: CDR1 MNHEY, CDR2 SVGAGI. The CDR3: CASSSGGHTEAFF.

The chain combines TRBV29-1 with TRBJ2-7; TCRdb selects TRBD1, and the lack of DNA leaves this call unchecked. CDR3 length equals 13 residues. Germline V gene lookup returns CDR1 SQVTM and CDR2 ANQGSEA. Here the CDR3 reads CSVETGHFYEQYF.

This chain uses TRBV27 with TRBJ2-5; TCRdb's D call, TRBD2, is unchecked because there is no DNA. The CDR3 spans 15 residues. The V gene's germline CDR1 is MNHEY and CDR2 SMNVEV (reference sequence). The CDR3: CASSSGRAPAWTQYF.

CDR3 sequence reads: CSARVLDTVWATKNIQYF. The rearrangement links TRBV20-1 to TRBJ2-4; TCRdb names TRBD1, which stays unverified in the absence of DNA. Looked up from germline, CDR1 is DFQATT and CDR2 is SNEGSKA (reference sequence). The length of the CDR3 is 18 residues.

The V call is TRBV7-6, the J call TRBJ1-2. CDR1 and CDR2 (germline): SGHVS, FNYEAQ. The CDR3 has 13 residues. This chain's CDR3 is CASSLSGGYGYTF.

The chain links TRBV7-2 to TRBJ2-5; TCRdb lists TRBD1, though no DNA is available to test this call. CDR3 size: 12 residues. The germline V gene has CDR1 SGHTA and CDR2 FQGNSA. The CDR3 protein is CASSKGGDSQYF.

V gene TRBV29-1 combines with J gene TRBJ2-1. The V gene's germline CDR1 is SQVTM and CDR2 ANQGSEA. The CDR3 is made up of 13 amino acids. CDR3: CSVEEGLDNEQFF.

V is TRBV6-2 or TRBV6-3 and J is TRBJ2-5; there is no DNA to check the TCRdb D call of TRBD2. The V gene's germline CDR1 is MNHEY and CDR2 SVGEGT. This CDR3 is 14 amino acids long. The CDR3 protein is CASGLWGGRETQYF.

This chain links TRBV7-3 with TRBJ2-3; TCRdb lists TRBD1, though no DNA is available to test this call. This CDR3 is 14 amino acids long. Germline V gene data show CDR1 as SGHTA and CDR2 as FQGTGA. The CDR3 spells CASSAGQGADTQYF. The whole variable domain, remainder taken from reference TRBV7-3 and TRBJ2-3, is GAGVSQTPSNKVTEKGKYVELRCDPISGHTALYWYRQSLGQGPEFLIYFQGTGAADDSGLPNDRFFAVRPEGSVSTLKIQRTERGDSAVYLCASSAGQGADTQYFGPGTRLTVL.

The chain recombines TRBV21-1 with TRBJ1-2; lacking DNA, the TRBD1 call made by TCRdb goes unchecked. TRBV21-1 corresponds to a pseudogene. This CDR3 spans 15 amino acids. The CDR3 here is CASSFFRDSHYGYTF.

The chain joins TRBV5-1 to TRBJ2-7; with no DNA, the TCRdb D assignment of TRBD1 cannot be verified. This CDR3 region has 16 residues. CDR1 and CDR2 from the germline V gene are SGHRS and YFSETQ. CDR3 region: CASSWTLTGAEYEQYF.

The chain uses TRBV3-1 and TRBJ2-7; there is no DNA to check the TCRdb D call of TRBD1. The germline V gene has CDR1 LGHDT and CDR2 YNNKEL (reference sequence). The CDR3 spans 14 residues. CDR3 protein: CASSQVDRGSEQYF.

The chain recombines TRBV12-3 or TRBV12-4 with TRBJ2-1; TCRdb proposes TRBD1, but this gene call is untestable without DNA. This CDR3 region has 15 residues. The CDR3 loop reads CASSLLYGGDNEQFF.

The V call is TRBV4-1, the J call TRBJ1-2; TCRdb reports TRBD1, a call that lacks DNA to check it against. CDR3 length: 17 residues. Germline CDR1 reads MGHRA; CDR2 reads YSYEKL. This CDR3 is CASSQEPRLGQGADYTF.

V and J are TRBV7-3 and TRBJ2-7; TCRdb's D gene call, TRBD1, goes unchecked for lack of DNA. The CDR3 length is 16 residues. Germline lookup yields CDR1 SGHTA and CDR2 FQGTGA. CDR3 sequence: CASSPWDRGDISEQYF.

The chain is built from TRBV21-1 and TRBJ1-2; TCRdb returns TRBD1, unconfirmable since there is no DNA. TRBV21-1 is marked as a pseudogene. The CDR3 runs to 14 residues. Here the CDR3 reads CASSSGQGAYGYTF.

The chain carries TRBV7-3 and TRBJ2-3; no DNA is available, so the TRBD2 call from TCRdb remains unchecked. The CDR3 covers 15 residues. The germline CDR1 and CDR2 sequences are SGHTA and FQGTGA. The CDR3 here is CASSSSGVGSDTQYF.

This chain uses TRBV7-6 with TRBJ2-7; TCRdb names TRBD1, which stays unverified in the absence of DNA. The CDR3 extends over 17 amino acids. CDR1 is SGHVS and CDR2 is FNYEAQ in the germline V gene. CDR3 region: CASSLANVGQGLHEQYF.

This chain joins TRBV5-1 and TRBJ2-7; TCRdb's D call, TRBD1, is unchecked because there is no DNA. This CDR3 has 16 amino acids. From germline, CDR1 is SGHRS and CDR2 YFSETQ. The CDR3 region is CASSLVGRSDSYEQYF.

The gene calls are TRBV29-1 and TRBJ2-3. The CDR3 runs to 13 residues. CDR1 is SQVTM and CDR2 is ANQGSEA in the germline V gene. The CDR3 region is CSAYDGLTDTQYF.

The rearrangement joins TRBV28 to TRBJ2-3; the TCRdb D gene call, TRBD1, has no DNA to confirm it. Germline V gene data show CDR1 as MDHEN and CDR2 as SYDVKM. The CDR3 is 15 amino acids. Here the CDR3 reads CASDVGTVNTDTQYF.